The subject of this entry is one TCR beta chain. As yet, its antigen is unknown. The PCR contained 60 Vbeta and 13 Jbeta primers. Sequencing used immunoSEQ multiplex PCR; TCRdb keeps in-frame clones, though not all of them. The repertoire holds approximately 100,000 clones, with approximately 80% as singletons. The sample originates from a study of cytomegalovirus exposure and HLA in healthy donors. Across the whole study: Unique TCR beta sequences numbering about 100 million came from roughly 180 million T cells in an earlier analysis. General study results and limits: Most TCR sequences proved rare, with some public TCRs found in many donors.

The germline CDR1 and CDR2 sequences are GTSNPN and SVGIG (reference sequence). This CDR3 region has 10 residues. V was cut by 4 bases and J by 8 bases, with 8 bases left in between. The rearrangement uses TRBV30 and TRBJ1-2, with a possible D match to TRBD1 (5 bases). The sequence came from a man aged 60 to 69 in good health and CMV-seropositive. The specimen was PBMCs. The CDR3 reads CAWTQGGYTF. DNA for the CDR3: TGTGCCTGGACCCAGGGAGGCTACACCTTC.